The 11 T cell receptor beta chains given below trace back to one sample, sequenced in a study of cytomegalovirus exposure and HLA in healthy donors. 13 Jbeta primers and 60 Vbeta primers were used for the PCR. TCRdb's table, derived via immunoSEQ multiplex PCR, lists solely in-frame clones and lacks some. The sample holds some 160,000 clones, over 75% seen once. The sample comprised PBMCs. The receptors shown here come from a man in his fifties or sixties in good health and CMV-seronegative.

This rearrangement joins TRBV10-3 to TRBJ2-7; D is ambiguous. This CDR3 region has 13 residues. Germline-derived CDR1 and CDR2 are ENHRY and SYGVKD. V lost 0 bases and J 9 bases, leaving 12 bases between the germline ends. For the CDR3, the DNA is TGTGCCATCAGTGAGTCTCCCGCTCACGGGCAGTACTTC. Residues: CAISESPAHGQYF.

J is TRBJ2-2 and V is TRBV28; 8 nucleotides align to TRBD1. Germline V gives CDR1 MDHEN, CDR2 SYDVKM. Trimming cost V 4 bases and J 4 bases; bases outside gene matches: 5. CDR3 length: 15 amino acids. The CDR3, as DNA: TGTGCCAGCAGTTCAGGGGGCGAGGGCACCGGGGAGCTGTTTTTT. Residues: CASSSGGEGTGELFF.

This clone has more than one count but fewer than ten. The chain couples TRBV13 to TRBJ2-1; D may be TRBD2 (6 bases). The V gene's germline CDR1 is PRHDT and CDR2 FYEKMQ (reference sequence). Between the trimmed V and J ends, which lost 4 bases and 1 base, there was a span of 14 bases. CDR3 length: 16 amino acids. The CDR3 region has the DNA TGTGCCAGCAGCTCCCCATGGGGGGTTTCCTACAATGAGCAGTTCTTC. Translated: CASSSPWGVSYNEQFF.

The chain recombines TRBV7-9 with TRBJ2-5; 9 nucleotides align to TRBD1. Per germline, CDR1 SEHNR and CDR2 FQNEAQ (reference sequence). The junction had 9 bases not matched to a gene; V was cut back by 5 bases and J by 2 bases. CDR3 size: 16 residues. CDR3 amino acids: CASSPRPDRGQETQYF. The DNA of the CDR3 is TGTGCCAGCAGCCCAAGACCTGACAGGGGGCAAGAGACCCAGTACTTC.

The chain combines TRBV5-1 with TRBJ2-5, with 9 bases identical to TRBD1. The J call may be faulty, since TRBJ2-7 better matches the DNA end. Germline CDR1 SGHRS, CDR2 YFSETQ. CDR3 length equals 15 residues. The CDR3 DNA reads TGCGCCAGCAGCTTGGGGGCCGGGACAGGGAACGAGCAGTACTTC. It encodes CASSLGAGTGNEQYF.

The rearrangement uses TRBV5-8 and TRBJ1-2, with 10 bases identical to TRBD1. The CDR3 spans 13 residues. CDR1 SGHTS and CDR2 YDEGEE come from the germline V gene. V lost 4 bases and J lost 5; bases outside the gene matches: 2. DNA for the CDR3: TGTGCCAGCAGCGAGGACAGGGGGTATGGCTACACCTTC. Protein product: CASSEDRGYGYTF.

This clone was observed a handful of times. The chain joins TRBV13 to TRBJ2-2; TRBD2 matches at 12 bases. After removal of 2 bases from V and 5 bases from J, the junction contained 6 bases not matched to a gene. Germline assignment: CDR1 PRHDT and CDR2 FYEKMQ (reference sequence). This CDR3 has 17 residues. CDR3: CASSLFAGTSGTGELFF. In nucleotides, the CDR3 is TGTGCCAGCAGCTTATTTGCTGGGACTAGCGGGACCGGGGAGCTGTTTTTT.

This chain links TRBV5-1 with TRBJ1-1; D possibly corresponds to TRBD1 (5 bases). CDR3 length equals 16 residues. CDR1 and CDR2 (germline): SGHRS, YFSETQ. With 3 bases removed from V and 2 bases from J, the gap between germline ends came to 17 bases. Here the CDR3 reads CASSYTAIDRNTEAFF. The CDR3 DNA sequence: TGCGCCAGCAGCTACACGGCGATCGACAGAAACACTGAAGCTTTCTTT.

V and J are TRBV7-2 and TRBJ1-2, with D possibly matching TRBD1 (6 bases). CDR3 length equals 14 residues. From germline, CDR1 is SGHTA and CDR2 FQGNSA. Trimming removed 5 bases from V and 8 bases from J, with 18 bases in between. The CDR3: CASSTPRTVQGYTF. The CDR3 region has the DNA TGTGCCAGCAGCACACCTCGGACAGTTCAGGGCTACACCTTC.

This clone has a handful of counts. V is TRBV19 and J is TRBJ2-2; TRBD1 aligns across 8 bases. The CDR3 totals 15 residues. With V trimmed by 7 bases and J by 2 bases, 6 bases remained unmatched. The germline gives CDR1 LNHDA, CDR2 SQIVND (reference sequence). CDR3 in DNA: TGTGCCAGTATCGCCGGGACAGGTAACACCGGGGAGCTGTTTTTT. It specifies CASIAGTGNTGELFF.

The chain employs TRBV27 and TRBJ2-3; D is unclear. The ends were cut back, 3 bases at V and 2 bases at J, with 9 bases in the middle. This CDR3 is 14 amino acids long. Germline V gives CDR1 MNHEY, CDR2 SMNVEV (reference sequence). This CDR3 reads CASSFQIPTDTQYF. CDR3 nucleotides: TGTGCCAGCAGTTTCCAGATACCCACAGATACGCAGTATTTT.